Below are 2 T cell receptor beta chains sequenced from a single sample in a study of cytomegalovirus exposure and HLA in healthy donors. The PCR ran on 60 Vbeta and 13 Jbeta primers. Repertoires were generated with immunoSEQ multiplex PCR, while TCRdb's copy carries only in-frame clones and drops some. The sample lists some 150,000 clones; just under 70% were seen once. Sample: PBMCs. These receptors came from a man in his sixties in good health and CMV-seronegative.

V is TRBV29-1 and J is TRBJ2-3; possible D gene TRBD2, 6 bases. In germline, CDR1 is SQVTM, CDR2 ANQGSEA. The CDR3 is 14 amino acids. Trimming cost V 4 bases and J 6 bases, with 17 bases left between them. The CDR3 protein is CSVGEDSKGDTQYF. Written as DNA, the CDR3 is TGCAGCGTTGGGGAGGACTCGAAAGGGGATACGCAGTATTTT.

The V and J genes are TRBV9 and TRBJ2-7, with 12 nucleotides matching TRBD2. J gave up 7 bases and V 4 bases, and 3 bases lay outside the gene matches. Germline V gives CDR1 SGDLS, CDR2 YYNGEE. The CDR3 sequence is 13 residues long. This CDR3 reads CASSTSGRNEQYF. The DNA for the CDR3 is TGTGCCAGCAGCACTAGCGGGAGGAATGAGCAGTACTTC.